The TCR beta chain under discussion was sequenced for a study of molecular identifiers for immune sequencing clone quantification. Study at large: Replicate RNA from roughly 21,000 or 96,000 naive CD8 T cells formed five aliquots; four were sequenced.

This clonotype has at least ten counts. Germline CDR1 and CDR2: DFQATT and SNEGSKA (reference sequence). Trimming took 3 bases from V and 0 from J, leaving 9 bases between them. The CDR3 length is 14 residues. TCRdb re-analysed the PCR reads in MiXCR, keeping a single row per CDR3 protein. Of about 36,000 distinct CDR3 sequences in the sample, 18% are singletons; the top ten hold about 6.9%. The sequencing input was naive CD8+ T cells from blood, with Jurkat cell RNA spiked in. The subset denotes: FACS-sorted CD8+CD4-CCR7+CD45RA+ naive T cells. This receptor was obtained from a human donor in good health. Some libraries in this study had Jurkat cell RNA spiked in. The rearrangement joins TRBV20-1 to TRBJ2-1; D remains ambiguous. CDR3 protein: CSARDPSSYNEQFF. Written as DNA, the CDR3 is TGCAGTGCTAGGGACCCCAGCTCCTACAATGAGCAGTTCTTC.